This TCR beta chain was retrieved from a study of CD8+CD57+ T cells in acquired aplastic anemia. Study background: Each DNA sample taken from sorted CD4+ and CD8+ cells came to about 3.4 ug on average.

Sequenced patients had shown CD8+CD57+ cell expansion by flow cytometry. Every one of the patients had aplastic anemia (severe, acquired). The blood sampling took place in patients who had so far received no therapy. Genomic DNA acted as the template from which TCR beta VDJ combination and CDR3 sequence profiling were carried out. Via MiXCR, TCRdb re-called the reads, giving one row per CDR3 protein. The table lists about 200,000 distinct CDR3 sequences, less than 60% of them singletons. There are 12 residues in the CDR3. Per the germline V gene, CDR1 is ENHRY and CDR2 is SYGVKD. Deletions cut 6 bases from V and 7 bases from J, with 7 bases between.

The sequenced sample consisted of sorted CD4+, CD8+, or CD8+CD57+ T cells (not recorded which) from PBMCs. This chain links TRBV10-3 with TRBJ1-6, with D unresolved. This TCR came from a human donor with aplastic anemia. CDR3 sequence: CAIRGGNSPLHF. The CDR3 DNA follows: TGTGCCATCAGGGGTGGGAATTCACCCCTCCACTTT.